This T cell receptor (beta chain) was recorded in a study of T cell repertoires in cytomegalovirus infection. On the study more broadly: Recently identified HLA-C-restricted and well-studied HLA-B-restricted CMV epitopes were used. Findings and limits, study-wide: It was HLA-C-restricted CMV-specific TCR beta clonotypes that dominated the response ex vivo.

TCRdb reprocessed the reads with MiXCR, giving one entry per CDR3 protein. The data show approximately 590,000 distinct CDR3 sequences, around 40% seen once. The length of the CDR3 is 14 residues. Germline values: CDR1 SGHTA, CDR2 FQGNSA. The V and J ends lost 1 base and 7 bases respectively, with 14 bases between them. This clonotype came up a few times. Its antigen is unidentified. This sequence joins TRBV7-2 and TRBJ2-7; the D is unclear. The sequenced sample was cultured PBMCs, obtained from culture after CMV antigen stimulation. This receptor was taken from a human donor in good health (CMV status not recorded). Some clones in this sample may be carry-over from other donors' samples. Here the CDR3 DNA reads TGTGCCAGCAGCTTAGAACAGCCAGATAAGGAGCAGTACTTC. Residues: CASSLEQPDKEQYF.